This T cell receptor (beta chain) emerged from a study of T cell responses to AZD1222 COVID-19 vaccine. The wider study: Investigators merged groups given second doses at roughly 4 or roughly 12 weeks.

J gave up 8 bases and V 4 bases, and 8 bases lay outside the gene matches. CDR3 size: 14 residues. CDR1 is SGHNT, CDR2 YYREEE, per germline (reference sequence). Some clones are missing from TCRdb's copy, which holds only in-frame ones; the method was immunoSEQ multiplex PCR. The table includes 75,000 to 100,000 clones, about 92% detected once. This clone was found once. The target antigen is unknown. Notes on the study in general: Just a handful of AZD1222 recipients were seropositive at baseline. In the spike-specific TCR repertoire, nearly half reportedly target unmutated variant regions. Spike-specific TCRs gained breadth and depth after people received two AZD1222 doses.

The receptor was derived from an adult in good health. The chain couples TRBV5-4 to TRBJ1-4; TRBD1 matches at 7 bases. The source was peripheral blood, collected on day 0 of AZD1222 vaccination. The CDR3 DNA reads as TGTGCCAGCAGCACGGACAGGCGGCGGGAAAAACTGTTTTTT. Translating it yields CASSTDRRREKLFF.